A selection of T cell receptor beta chains follows, all from one sample in a study of identifying expanded T cells in peripheral blood. The repertoire was sequenced with immunoSEQ multiplex PCR; TCRdb's copy has only in-frame clones and lacks some. Here the sample spans 80,000 or so clones, approximately 85% being singletons. The sample consisted of blood. These receptors were collected from a person aged 18-69 years in good health. Both conserved end residues are part of each CDR3. D genes are given only for firm matches. A row's size may be missing; if present it is once, few, many or a size class.

CASSTLGSGNEQFF,TGTGCCAGCAGCACTCTCGGGTCCGGGAATGAGCAGTTCTTC,NA,14,TRBV7-2,TRBJ2-1,NA
CASSLDGADTQYF,TGTGCCAGCAGCTTAGATGGGGCCGATACGCAGTATTTT,NA,13,TRBV7-9,TRBJ2-3,NA
CASSLRYNEQFF,TGTGCCAGCAGCTTGAGATACAATGAGCAGTTCTTC,NA,12,TRBV5-6,TRBJ2-1,NA
CASSRGTGEGYTF,TGTGCCAGCAGTAGAGGGACAGGGGAGGGCTACACCTTC,TRBD1,13,TRBV6-5,TRBJ1-2,NA
CASSYTRNPGELFF,TGTGCCAGCAGCTATACTAGAAACCCCGGGGAGCTGTTTTTT,NA,14,TRBV7-2,TRBJ2-2,NA
CASSLWPGLYEQYF,TGTGCCAGCAGCTTGTGGCCGGGCCTTTACGAGCAGTACTTC,NA,14,TRBV5-6,TRBJ2-7,NA
CASSPILGQGVEQYF,TGTGCCAGTAGTCCCATTTTGGGACAGGGTGTCGAGCAGTACTTC,TRBD1,15,TRBV19,TRBJ2-7,NA
CASSPPGAGGPGTGELFF,TGTGCCAGCAGCCCCCCAGGAGCGGGAGGGCCGGGCACCGGGGAGCTGTTTTTT,TRBD2,18,TRBV5-4,TRBJ2-2,once
CASSLTADRSTDTQYF,TGTGCCAGCAGCCTAACGGCGGACAGGTCCACAGATACGCAGTATTTT,TRBD1,16,TRBV7-2,TRBJ2-3,few
CASSLPGQGGWTGELFF,TGTGCCAGCAGCTTACCGGGACAGGGGGGATGGACCGGGGAGCTGTTTTTT,TRBD1,17,TRBV7-9,TRBJ2-2,NA
CASSTPGQGGADTQYF,TGTGCCAGTAGTACCCCGGGACAGGGGGGGGCAGATACGCAGTATTTT,TRBD1,16,TRBV19,TRBJ2-3,NA
CASSIVIQGSAGANVLTF,TGTGCCAGTAGTATAGTAATCCAGGGAAGTGCTGGGGCCAACGTCCTGACTTTC,NA,18,TRBV19,TRBJ2-6,NA
CASSPRGNTYNEQFF,TGTGCCAGCAGCCCGAGGGGAAACACCTACAATGAGCAGTTCTTC,NA,15,TRBV7-3,TRBJ2-1,NA
CASIGGTGTYEQYF,TGTGCCAGTATAGGGGGGACAGGGACCTACGAGCAGTACTTC,TRBD1,14,TRBV28,TRBJ2-7,NA
CASSLRGNEQFF,TGTGCCAGCAGTTTAAGGGGCAATGAGCAGTTCTTC,NA,12,TRBV28,TRBJ2-1,NA
CASSLTPTGETQYF,TGTGCTAGCAGCTTAACACCTACGGGAGAGACCCAGTACTTC,NA,14,TRBV7-7,TRBJ2-5,NA
CASSFRQGATGELFF,TGTGCCAGCAGCTTTCGACAGGGGGCCACCGGGGAGCTGTTTTTT,TRBD1,15,TRBV11-2,TRBJ2-2,NA
CASSSTVYNEQFF,TGTGCCAGCAGCTCGACAGTTTACAATGAGCAGTTCTTC,NA,13,TRBV7-2,TRBJ2-1,NA
CASSSLVRGNTGELFF,TGTGCCAGCAGCTCCCTTGTTAGGGGAAACACCGGGGAGCTGTTTTTT,NA,16,TRBV13,TRBJ2-2,NA
CASSPSASGSQEQYF,TGCGCCAGCAGCCCGTCGGCTAGCGGGTCCCAGGAGCAGTACTTC,TRBD2,15,TRBV5-1,TRBJ2-7,NA
CATSREASLNTEAFF,TGTGCCACCAGCAGGGAAGCTAGCCTGAACACTGAAGCTTTCTTT,NA,15,TRBV15,TRBJ1-1,few
CASSDVEASYRGYTF,TGTGCCAGCAGTGATGTTGAAGCTTCGTACCGGGGCTACACCTTC,NA,15,TRBV2,TRBJ1-2,NA
CASSNAVRDQPQHF,TGTGCCAGCAGCAACGCGGTCCGTGACCAGCCCCAGCATTTT,NA,14,TRBV7-8,TRBJ1-5,NA
CASSYNNWGTDTQYF,TGTGCCAGCAGTTACAACAACTGGGGCACAGATACGCAGTATTTT,NA,15,TRBV6-5,TRBJ2-3,NA
CASSRQGQVNTEAFF,TGTGCCAGCTCACGACAGGGCCAAGTGAACACTGAAGCTTTCTTT,TRBD1,15,TRBV18,TRBJ1-1,NA
CASSQSPVPTARGYTF,TGCGCCAGCAGTCAATCCCCTGTCCCTACAGCGCGCGGCTACACCTTC,NA,16,TRBV23-1,TRBJ1-2,NA
CASSKGGGGYNEQFF,TGTGCCAGCAGCAAAGGTGGCGGGGGGTACAATGAGCAGTTCTTC,TRBD2,15,TRBV7-2,TRBJ2-1,NA
CASSLIFDEQFF,TGTGCCAGCAGCTTAATATTCGATGAGCAGTTCTTC,NA,12,TRBV7-9,TRBJ2-1,few
CASSLSADQETQYF,TGCGCCAGCAGCTTGTCGGCAGATCAAGAGACCCAGTACTTC,NA,14,TRBV5-1,TRBJ2-5,NA
CASSLVDSSYEQYF,TGTGCCAGCAGCTTAGTCGACAGCTCCTACGAGCAGTACTTC,NA,14,TRBV7-2,TRBJ2-7,few
CASSSGGASYNEQFF,TGTGCCAGCAGCTCAGGGGGCGCGTCCTACAATGAGCAGTTCTTC,TRBD1,15,TRBV7-3,TRBJ2-1,once
CASSDPTSGRSNEQFF,TGTGCCAGCAGTGACCCGACTAGCGGGAGAAGCAATGAGCAGTTCTTC,TRBD2,16,TRBV25-1,TRBJ2-1,once
CASSQTQGIGTEAFF,TGTGCCAGCAGCCAAACTCAGGGGATAGGCACTGAAGCTTTCTTT,NA,15,TRBV2,TRBJ1-1,NA
CASSREADTQYF,TGTGCCAGCTCACGGGAGGCAGATACGCAGTATTTT,NA,12,TRBV18,TRBJ2-3,NA
CASSLSQSGRGEQYF,TGTGCCAGCAGTTTATCCCAAAGCGGGAGGGGGGAGCAGTACTTC,TRBD2,15,TRBV28,TRBJ2-7,NA
CSHCETGLPFGSYEQYF,TGCAGCCATTGCGAGACAGGGCTACCGTTTGGCTCCTACGAGCAGTACTTC,TRBD1,17,TRBV29-1,TRBJ2-7,NA
CASSFTSGEVAYEQYF,TGTGCCAGCAGTTTCACCAGCGGGGAAGTAGCCTACGAGCAGTACTTC,TRBD2,16,TRBV27,TRBJ2-7,NA
CASSLLLGLAGGEQFF,TGTGCCAGCAGCTTACTTTTGGGACTAGCGGGGGGAGAGCAGTTCTTC,TRBD2,16,TRBV7-2,TRBJ2-1,NA
CASSLWIVGREFYNEQFF,TGTGCCAGCAGTTTGTGGATTGTCGGGCGGGAGTTCTACAATGAGCAGTTCTTC,TRBD2,18,TRBV28,TRBJ2-1,NA
CASSFLGEQFF,TGTGCCAGCAGTTTTTTGGGTGAGCAGTTCTTC,NA,11,TRBV27,TRBJ2-1,once
CATSRAAGLFNQPQHF,TGTGCCACCAGCAGAGCGGCAGGGTTGTTCAATCAGCCCCAGCATTTT,NA,16,TRBV15,TRBJ1-5,NA
CAWEQGGNEKLFF,TGTGCCTGGGAACAGGGGGGGAATGAAAAACTGTTTTTT,TRBD1,13,TRBV30,TRBJ1-4,few
CASSPWTETYEQYF,TGTGCCAGCAGTCCATGGACGGAAACCTACGAGCAGTACTTC,NA,14,TRBV28,TRBJ2-7,NA
CASSKTVRTEAFF,TGTGCCAGCAGTAAAACAGTTCGCACTGAAGCTTTCTTT,NA,13,TRBV28,TRBJ1-1,NA
CASSQAYWSSGRTSYEQYF,TGCGCCAGCAGCCAGGCCTATTGGTCTAGCGGGAGGACCTCCTACGAGCAGTACTTC,TRBD2,19,TRBV4-3,TRBJ2-7,NA
CASRGQGADTGELFF,TGTGCCAGCAGGGGACAGGGGGCGGACACCGGGGAGCTGTTTTTT,TRBD1,15,TRBV6-4,TRBJ2-2,NA
CASSQDRGPYEQYF,TGTGCCAGCAGCCAAGACAGGGGGCCCTACGAGCAGTACTTC,TRBD1,14,TRBV4-2,TRBJ2-7,few
CASSTEGQAYYNEQFF,TGTGCCAGCAGCACCGAGGGACAGGCATATTACAATGAGCAGTTCTTC,TRBD1,16,TRBV7-9,TRBJ2-1,NA